This T cell receptor beta chain emerged from a study of blood T cells in healthy people across ages. The germline CDR1 and CDR2 sequences are SGHRS and YFSETQ. The CDR3 runs to 15 residues. The V gene lost 0 bases and the J gene lost 7 bases, with 11 bases spanning the gap. Sample-barcoded 5' priming and a J-beta primer mix drove a second PCR of about 7 to 12 cycles. TCRdb reanalysed the 5' RACE reads using MiXCR and keeps one entry per CDR3 protein. The table shows roughly 1,100,000 distinct CDR3 sequences, with approximately 26% occurring only once. These same records also appear under a second study, on T cells of mothers and their children. That study adds: A few healthy Caucasian mothers, along with their six children, served as the donors. Microchimeric T cell clones that persisted were not detected.

The TCR comes from a girl aged 2 to 9 in good health. The chain has TRBV5-1 and TRBJ1-6, with D unclear. The sample comprised blood. DNA of the CDR3: TGCGCCAGCAGCTTGGACGGAGGAGGAAATTCACCCCTCCACTTT. Translating it yields CASSLDGGGNSPLHF.